This TCR beta chain was captured in a study of blood T cell repertoires in COVID-19. Study-level background: Both acute and convalescent COVID-19 samples were obtained from the United States, Italy and Spain. Sources were T cells, B-cell-depleted T cells, or PBMCs; the material itself was cDNA or gDNA.

Two negative PCRs, clearance, or symptom resolution characterized the recovered Cohort 3 donors. This clone was counted only a few times. Study processing details: Scientists estimated how many nucleated cells there were by amplifying reference gene primers. Measured with immunoSEQ multiplex PCR; TCRdb has only the in-frame clones, and not every one. The V and J calls and clone size come from that table; D and trimming were worked out from the DNA. This sample has under 350,000 clones; approximately 90% occur once, and the top ten carry around 4%. This CDR3 has 13 amino acids. Germline-derived CDR1 and CDR2 are SGHVS and FNYEAQ. The V end lost 0 bases, the J end lost 11 bases, and 13 bases lay between the germline ends.

The receptor comes from a man in his thirties or forties who had recovered from COVID-19. V gene TRBV7-6 combines with J gene TRBJ1-1; no firm D call. Sequenced input: PBMCs or T cells enriched from blood (not recorded which). The CDR3 reads CASSLAGVVGAFF. The CDR3 DNA follows: TGTGCCAGCAGCTTAGCCGGGGTTGTTGGGGCTTTCTTT.